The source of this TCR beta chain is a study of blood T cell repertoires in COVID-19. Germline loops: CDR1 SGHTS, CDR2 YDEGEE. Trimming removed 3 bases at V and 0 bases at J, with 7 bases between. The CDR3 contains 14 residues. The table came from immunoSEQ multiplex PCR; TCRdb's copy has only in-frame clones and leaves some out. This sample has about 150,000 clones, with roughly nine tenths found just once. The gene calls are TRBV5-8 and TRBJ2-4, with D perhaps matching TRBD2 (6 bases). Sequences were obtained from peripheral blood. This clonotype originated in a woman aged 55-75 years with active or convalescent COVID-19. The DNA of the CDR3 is TGTGCCAGCAGCTGGAGGGTAGCCAAAAACATTCAGTACTTC. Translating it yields CASSWRVAKNIQYF.